The rows below give T cell receptor beta chains drawn from one sample of a study of technical replicates of blood from several donors. Clones were sequenced by immunoSEQ multiplex PCR, and TCRdb holds only the in-frame ones, with some missing. Of tens of thousands of clones listed, about 91% are singletons. Material: T cells isolated from PBMCs. The receptors were sampled from a human donor in good health. Both conserved end residues are part of each CDR3. A D gene is named only where the DNA matches it firmly. Some rows mark clone size as missing; the rest say once, few, many or name a class of expanded clone.

CDR3 length | J gene | V gene | clone size | D gene | CDR3 protein | CDR3 DNA
18 | TRBJ2-5 | TRBV21-1 | NA | NA | CASTDLRAAKPNVETQYF | TGTGCCAGCACCGACTTGAGAGCGGCGAAACCAAACGTAGAGACCCAGTACTTC
14 | TRBJ1-5 | TRBV5-6 | NA | NA | CASSLGRGNQPQHF | TGTGCCAGCAGCTTGGGCAGGGGCAATCAGCCCCAGCATTTT
14 | TRBJ1-1 | TRBV13 | few | TRBD1 | CASSLGQGATEAFF | TGTGCCAGCAGCTTAGGCCAGGGGGCCACTGAAGCTTTCTTT
16 | TRBJ1-1 | TRBV6-5 | NA | NA | CASSSSPGREDTEAFF | TGTGCCAGCAGTTCGTCCCCAGGGAGGGAGGACACTGAAGCTTTCTTT
17 | TRBJ2-2 | TRBV19 | NA | TRBD2 | CASSIFASGRFRGELFF | TGTGCCAGTAGTATATTCGCTAGCGGGAGATTTAGGGGGGAGCTGTTTTTT
12 | TRBJ1-2 | TRBV7-8 | NA | NA | CASSSRVDGYTF | TGTGCCAGCAGCTCCAGGGTGGATGGCTACACCTTC
14 | TRBJ2-1 | TRBV15 | NA | NA | CATSSRERASEQFF | TGTGCCACCAGCAGCCGGGAGCGGGCTAGTGAGCAGTTCTTC
15 | TRBJ2-7 | TRBV18 | NA | TRBD1 | CASSPLGQGRDEQYF | TGTGCCAGCTCACCATTGGGACAGGGGAGGGACGAGCAGTACTTC
13 | TRBJ2-5 | TRBV7-6 | NA | NA | CASSLRVLETQYF | TGTGCCAGCAGCCTCCGGGTGCTGGAGACCCAGTACTTC
16 | TRBJ2-1 | TRBV4-2 | NA | NA | CASSSNRVPNPNEQFF | TGTGCCAGCAGCTCCAACCGGGTGCCGAACCCCAATGAGCAGTTCTTC
14 | TRBJ1-5 | TRBV2 | once | NA | CASSDRGGNQPQHF | TGTGCCAGCAGTGACAGGGGCGGCAATCAGCCCCAGCATTTT
12 | TRBJ1-2 | TRBV25-1 | NA | NA | CASQKESYGYTF | TGTGCCAGCCAGAAGGAGTCCTATGGCTACACCTTC
20 | TRBJ2-1 | TRBV5-4 | NA | TRBD2 | CASSLAATSGGAWSYNEQFF | TGTGCCAGCAGCTTGGCCGCGACTAGCGGGGGGGCCTGGTCCTACAATGAGCAGTTCTTC
15 | TRBJ2-7 | TRBV2 | NA | TRBD1 | CASSYTGTGAYEQYF | TGTGCCAGCAGTTATACCGGGACAGGAGCCTACGAGCAGTACTTC
17 | TRBJ2-3 | TRBV9 | NA | TRBD2 | CASSVENLAGGVGTQYF | TGTGCCAGCAGCGTAGAGAATCTAGCGGGGGGTGTGGGTACGCAGTATTTT
15 | TRBJ2-1 | TRBV7-3 | once | NA | CASSWPGIYYNEQFF | TGTGCCAGCAGCTGGCCCGGGATCTACTACAATGAGCAGTTCTTC
16 | TRBJ2-1 | TRBV7-3 | NA | TRBD2 | CASSLRLAGGYNEQFF | TGTGCCAGCAGCTTAAGATTAGCGGGGGGTTACAATGAGCAGTTCTTC
15 | TRBJ1-5 | TRBV28 | NA | NA | CASSSRSGSRQPQHF | TGTGCCAGCAGTTCCCGTTCAGGGTCGCGTCAGCCCCAGCATTTT
17 | TRBJ2-3 | TRBV5-1 | NA | TRBD2 | CASSLVSGGAVTDTQYF | TGCGCCAGCAGCTTGGTTAGCGGGGGGGCCGTCACAGATACGCAGTATTTT
15 | TRBJ2-5 | TRBV13 | NA | TRBD2 | CASSFGLAGGETQYF | TGTGCCAGCAGCTTCGGACTAGCGGGAGGTGAGACCCAGTACTTC